This T cell receptor (beta chain) was retrieved from a study of blood T cell repertoires in COVID-19. Looking at the study overall: The samples span acute and convalescent COVID-19 from the United States, Italy and Spain. Sample material is recorded as cDNA or gDNA derived from T cells, B-cell-depleted T cells, or PBMCs.

In the original analysis: It was from reference gene primer amplification that nucleated cell counts were estimated. Repertoires were generated with immunoSEQ multiplex PCR, while TCRdb's copy carries only in-frame clones and drops some. Clone size and the V and J calls come from that table; the DNA yielded D and trimming. The table includes 200,000 to 300,000 clones, around 90% detected once. The CDR3 length is 14 residues. Deletions cut 1 base from V and 2 bases from J, with 8 bases between. Germline assignment: CDR1 SGHRS and CDR2 YFSETQ. The Seattle patients joined while their infection was active and were tracked longitudinally afterward.

The sequencing input was peripheral blood. This TCR derives from a man under 40 with COVID-19, enrolled during active disease. The chain is built from TRBV5-1 and TRBJ2-3; D is unclear. The DNA of the CDR3 is TGCGCCAGCAGCTTGAGAGTCCCCACAGATACGCAGTATTTT. Its translation is CASSLRVPTDTQYF.